Each of the 6 T cell receptor beta chains below was sequenced from the same sample in a study of T cells after yellow fever vaccination. MiXCR was run by TCRdb on the 5' RACE reads, yielding one entry per CDR3 protein. The table shows fewer than 650,000 distinct CDR3 sequences, with around a fifth occurring only once. Source: PBMCs, taken more than 20 days after the first yellow fever vaccination. These receptors were obtained from a man in his late teens or twenties who received the YFV17D yellow fever vaccine.

This clonotype has more than one count but fewer than ten. This sequence joins TRBV4-3 and TRBJ1-3; D not resolved. The germline gives CDR1 LGHNA, CDR2 YSLEER. The ends were cut back, 1 base at V and 5 bases at J, with 9 bases in the middle. The CDR3 runs 14 residues. The CDR3 spells CASSQVGIRNTIYF. CDR3 DNA sequence: TGCGCCAGCAGCCAAGTCGGGATCAGAAACACCATATATTTT.

The gene calls are TRBV29-1 and TRBJ2-3; 14 positions match TRBD2. The germline gives CDR1 SQVTM, CDR2 ANQGSEA. The CDR3 extends over 17 amino acids. Germline trimming cut 4 bases from V and 2 bases from J; bases unmatched to any gene: 8. CDR3 in DNA: TGCAGCGTTGCCGGGACTAGCGGGGGAGACTTCACAGATACGCAGTATTTT. Translation gives CSVAGTSGGDFTDTQYF.

The chain couples TRBV7-2 to TRBJ1-1; no clear D. V was cut by 5 bases and J by 3 bases, with 10 bases left in between. Germline CDR1 is SGHTA and CDR2 is FQGNSA. The CDR3 is 13 residues long. CDR3 DNA sequence: TGTGCCAGCAGCCAAAGATTAGACACTGAAGCTTTCTTT. Protein product: CASSQRLDTEAFF.

This clonotype was seen a handful of times. The chain is built from TRBV24-1 and TRBJ2-6, with D unclear. Deletions cut 11 bases from V and 0 bases from J, with 7 bases between. Germline V CDR1 and CDR2: KGHDR, SFDVKD. The CDR3 spans 13 residues. CDR3 in amino acids: CAIQSSGANVLTF. The CDR3 DNA reads TGTGCCATTCAGAGCTCTGGGGCCAACGTCCTGACTTTC.

CDR3 DNA sequence: TGTGCCAGCAGCCGGGGGGAGGGGCCAGGGGAGCCCCAGCATTTT. As protein: CASSRGEGPGEPQHF. The chain uses TRBV7-2 and TRBJ1-5; perhaps TRBD1 as D (6 bases). Germline CDR1 is SGHTA and CDR2 is FQGNSA. The CDR3 sequence is 15 residues long. V shed 5 bases and J shed 8 bases, with 19 bases lying between them.

The gene calls are TRBV12-3 or TRBV12-4 and TRBJ1-2; D is possibly TRBD1 (6 bases). V was pared by 8 bases and J by 7 bases, with 14 bases between. The CDR3 consists of 12 residues. The CDR3 coding sequence is TGTGCCAGCGACGGGGGGGCGCGTGGCTACACCTTC. It encodes CASDGGARGYTF.